Included here is one TCR beta chain sequence, with context. Its binding antigen is unknown. No much larger clone exists at a distance of one base, and base qualities are not known. Each collaborating institution followed its own protocols to collect whole blood in K2EDTA tubes. For TCRbeta analysis, collaborator samples were shipped as frozen whole blood, as isolated PBMCs, or as DNA extracted from either sample type. The sample comes from a study of blood T cell repertoires in COVID-19 (TCRdb year 2020). Regarding the research as a whole: Samples from collaborators originated in the United States, Italy and Spain and spanned both the acute and convalescent phases of COVID-19. Sample metadata almost always included a de-identified subject ID, COVID-19 status, age in years and sex. The dataset comprised deeply sampled blood TCRbeta repertoires from subjects exposed to, actively infected with, or recovered from COVID-19. HLA class I and class II types, where available, came from metadata supplied by the sample provider rather than from assay-based typing. Samples came from the ongoing ImmuneRACE study (first 160 participants) plus 1,254 subjects from 6 global collaborators. The prospective study material was composed of cDNA or gDNA derived from T cells, B-cell-depleted T cells, or PBMCs. The repertoires were made available in a free public database intended to serve as a resource for research on the immune response to SARS-CoV-2.

The CDR3 starts with the cysteine, ends with the phenylalanine, and has 15 residues. The retained sequence is limited to the CDR3, 45 bases, with the frame set at the first base. Here V drops 3 bases and J drops 0 bases, and the junction holds 4 bases not matched to any gene. CDR1 and CDR2 (LNHNV, YYDKDF) derive from the germline V gene (reference sequence). Points the paper makes about the study in general: How much clinical and demographic metadata was included differed by source and by participant, and the metadata was provided uncurated.

The immunoSEQ Assay, a bias-controlled multiplex PCR, was used to amplify TCRbeta CDR3 regions from genomic DNA. The study's processing was this. Nucleated cell counts per sample were estimated from amplification of reference gene primers within the assay. Sequence reads were collapsed and filtered to measure the absolute abundance of every unique TCRbeta CDR3 rearrangement. Productive Simpson clonality was computed per sample as the square root of Simpson's diversity index over productive rearrangements. TCRdb took this table from immuneACCESS and kept in-frame rearrangements with V and J called. Such tables lack part of the clones; where checked against another copy, unresolved V genes explain under half of the gap, and the rest is unexplained. That table gives V, J and clone size, and the DNA gave D and trimming. A total of around 260,000 clones appear in this sample, approximately 80% of them only once. The ten largest clones add up to 4.2% of the sample.

The sequence derives from a man between 60 and 75 years old with acute or convalescent COVID-19. Source material: peripheral blood. The chain is encoded by TRBV15 joined to TRBJ2-7; the central 8 bases match TRBD2. The DNA reads TGTGCCACCAGCAGGGTAGCGGGGAGCTCCTACGAGCAGTACTTC. This translates into CATSRVAGSSYEQYF. The variable domain in full, with residues beyond the CDR3 obtained from the reference TRBV15 and TRBJ2-7 genes, is DAMVIQNPRYQVTQFGKPVTLSCSQTLNHNVMYWYQQKSSQAPKLLFHYYDKDFNNEADTPDNFQSRRPNTSFCFLDIRSPGLGDTAMYLCATSRVAGSSYEQYFGPGTRLTVT.